This entry lists 9 T cell receptor beta chains sequenced from one sample in a study of memory B cells and T cells in multiple sclerosis (dated by TCRdb to the late 2010s). Library method: the immunoSEQ multiplex PCR assay. The table comes from immuneACCESS by way of TCRdb, which keeps in-frame sequences with V and J called. Part of the clones is missing from these tables; in studies checked, under half for an unresolved V gene and the rest for unknown reasons. For this sample the table gives 8,000 or so clones, of which about three fifths were detected only once. The ten largest clones represent 30% to 35% of the sample. The material sequenced was memory (CD45RO+) CD8+ T cells from blood. In the paper's terms, the cell subset or site label means: CD45RO+ memory T cells sorted from peripheral blood. Source of these receptors: a human donor with multiple sclerosis.

This clone is medium-sized by share. V usage is TRBV5-5 and J usage is TRBJ2-7; 9 bases are shared with TRBD1. The CDR3 has 16 residues. V was pared by 7 bases and J by 3 bases, with 14 bases of the junction left unmatched. From germline, CDR1 is SGHKS and CDR2 YYEKEE (reference sequence). CDR3 residues: CASSGPIGQGFYEQYF. CDR3 coding DNA: TGTGCCAGCTCGGGCCCCATTGGACAGGGGTTCTACGAGCAGTACTTC.

The chain has TRBV21-1 and TRBJ2-5; no check of the table's D call, TRBD1, against the DNA was made. TRBV21-1 is termed a pseudogene. The CDR3 loop spans 15 amino acids. The CDR3 DNA sequence: TGTGCCAGCAGCAAAAAGGGGACAGGGCAAGAGACCCAGTACTTC. This codes for CASSKKGTGQETQYF.

This clone showed up just a few times. This chain connects TRBV4-1 to TRBJ2-7; D perhaps matches TRBD1 (5 bases). Per the germline V gene, CDR1 is MGHRA and CDR2 is YSYEKL. CDR3 size: 15 residues. Trimming took 1 base from V and 4 from J, leaving 14 bases between them. The CDR3: CASSQVSGLSYEQYF. The CDR3, as DNA: TGCGCCAGCAGCCAAGTATCAGGGCTCTCTTACGAGCAGTACTTC.

This clone is labeled medium-sized. The chain carries TRBV28 and TRBJ2-5, with TRBD2 matching 12 bases. V shed 5 bases and J 2 bases; nucleotides not matched to a gene: 12. The CDR3 is 18 amino acids. Germline CDR1 and CDR2: MDHEN and SYDVKM. The CDR3 loop reads CASSPQGLAGLQQETQYF. In DNA, the CDR3 is TGTGCCAGCAGTCCCCAGGGACTAGCGGGCCTTCAACAAGAGACCCAGTACTTC.

By sample fraction, this clone is medium-sized. The chain couples TRBV5-1 to TRBJ2-7, with D possibly matching TRBD2 (5 bases). Germline-derived CDR1 and CDR2 are SGHRS and YFSETQ. CDR3 length: 14 residues. V lost 4 bases to trimming and J lost 3 bases, with 14 bases between them. The CDR3 spells CASSRGLSYYEQYF. Written as DNA, the CDR3 is TGCGCCAGCAGCCGAGGACTGTCATACTACGAGCAGTACTTC.

This clone was seen only a few times. Other DNA sequences within the sample encode an identical CDR3. V gene TRBV9 combines with J gene TRBJ1-5; TRBD1 might be the D (5 bases). The CDR3 is made up of 15 amino acids. The ends were cut back, 3 bases at V and 4 bases at J, with 14 bases in the middle. Germline CDR1 and CDR2: SGDLS and YYNGEE. The CDR3 region has the DNA TGTGCCAGCAGCGGCGGCGGGGGTTCGAATCAGCCCCAGCATTTT. It encodes CASSGGGGSNQPQHF. The full variable domain, its missing parts supplied by reference TRBV9 and TRBJ1-5, is DSGVTQTPKHLITATGQRVTLRCSPRSGDLSVYWYQQSLDQGLQFLIQYYNGEERAKGNILERFSAQQFPDLHSELNLSSLELGDSALYFCASSGGGGSNQPQHFGDGTRLSIL.

This clone was counted a few times. The rearrangement uses TRBV7-6 and TRBJ2-2, with 8 bases identical to TRBD1. J was trimmed by 3 bases and V by 4 bases; bases with no gene match: 1. The CDR3 totals 14 residues. Germline lookup yields CDR1 SGHVS and CDR2 FNYEAQ. This chain's CDR3 is CASSSGQDTGELFF. The CDR3 DNA reads as TGTGCCAGCAGCTCGGGACAGGACACCGGGGAGCTGTTTTTT.

The chain carries TRBV6-1 and TRBJ2-7; the match to TRBD1 covers 7 bases. Losses at the gene ends were 5 bases for V and 2 bases for J; bases not matched to a gene: 6. Germline loops: CDR1 MNHNS, CDR2 SASEGT. The CDR3 is made up of 14 amino acids. The CDR3 here is CASSSTGTAYEQYF. The DNA for the CDR3 is TGTGCCAGCAGTTCAACCGGGACAGCCTACGAGCAGTACTTC.

The rearrangement uses TRBV30 and TRBJ2-7; 8 positions agree with TRBD2. Germline loops: CDR1 GTSNPN, CDR2 SVGIG (reference sequence). The trim removed 1 base at V and 9 bases at J, leaving 17 bases unmatched. The CDR3 is made up of 16 amino acids. The CDR3 sequence is CAWSGNSGTAGWMQYF. CDR3 nucleotides: TGTGCCTGGAGTGGTAATAGCGGGACGGCCGGGTGGATGCAGTACTTC.